The TCR beta chain described here comes from a study of cytomegalovirus exposure and HLA in healthy donors. Findings and limits, study-wide: The listing of 160 or so TCR beta chains classed them as cytomegalovirus-associated. Clonal expansion, a later analysis showed, was greater in HLA-associated TCR beta chains than in equally common others. Later analysis reportedly placed an Asian-associated ancestry cluster below the approximately 730-donor mean in N-insertions. Researchers reported in a later analysis that a missense DCLRE1C variant was tied to TCR beta V- and J-gene trimming.

Germline lookup yields CDR1 MNHEY and CDR2 SMNVEV (reference sequence). CDR3 length: 14 residues. Trimming took 8 bases from V and 4 from J; bases not matched to a gene: 7. 60 Vbeta and 13 Jbeta primers were used in PCR. The table came from immunoSEQ multiplex PCR; TCRdb's copy has only in-frame clones and leaves some out. The sample yields under 140,000 clones, about three quarters seen once. This clone was recorded a few times. Its antigen remains unknown. The sequence was obtained from a woman aged 30 to 39 in good health and CMV-seronegative. The chain combines TRBV27 with TRBJ1-1; 10 bases match TRBD1. Input material: PBMCs. The chain's CDR3 is CASRLGQGVTEAFF. CDR3 nucleotide sequence: TGTGCCAGCCGCTTAGGACAGGGGGTCACTGAAGCTTTCTTT.